Listed here is a single T cell receptor beta chain. Its antigen is not identified. This record comes from a study of monozygotic twins with inflammatory bowel disease. Sampling involved one blood draw (less than 2.7 ml) for every donor. It was from whole blood, with no T cell sorting, that total RNA was isolated. Study-level results: People with IBD had fewer clonotypes in common with others than healthy twins did, especially with disease activity.

TCRdb reprocessed the 5' RACE reads, keeping one entry per CDR3 protein, no DNA. The listing records about 380,000 distinct CDR3 sequences. The clonotype was recovered from a human donor with ulcerative colitis or Crohn's disease, or a healthy co-twin of an affected twin (not recorded which). Material for sequencing was blood.

CDR3 loop: CASSLGGNTGELFF. The chain has TRBV5-1 and TRBJ2-2. The CDR3 spans 14 residues. The germline V gene encodes CDR1 SGHRS and CDR2 YFSETQ.